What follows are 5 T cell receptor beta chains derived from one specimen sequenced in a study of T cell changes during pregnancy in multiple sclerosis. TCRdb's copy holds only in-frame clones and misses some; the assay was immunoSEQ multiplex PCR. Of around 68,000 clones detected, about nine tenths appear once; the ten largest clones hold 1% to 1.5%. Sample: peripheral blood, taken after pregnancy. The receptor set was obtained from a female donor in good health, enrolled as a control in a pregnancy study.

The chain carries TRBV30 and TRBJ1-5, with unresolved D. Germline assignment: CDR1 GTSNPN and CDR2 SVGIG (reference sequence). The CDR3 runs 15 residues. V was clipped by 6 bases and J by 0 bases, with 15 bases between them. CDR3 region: CACTTTMFSNQPQHF. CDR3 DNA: TGTGCCTGCACTACTACAATGTTTAGCAATCAGCCCCAGCATTTT.

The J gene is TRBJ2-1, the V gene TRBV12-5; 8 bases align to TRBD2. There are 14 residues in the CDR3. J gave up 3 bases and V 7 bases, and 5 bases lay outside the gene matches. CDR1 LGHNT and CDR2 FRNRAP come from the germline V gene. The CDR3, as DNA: TGTGCTAGTGTGCGGGGGGCTTTCTACAATGAGCAGTTCTTC. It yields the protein CASVRGAFYNEQFF.

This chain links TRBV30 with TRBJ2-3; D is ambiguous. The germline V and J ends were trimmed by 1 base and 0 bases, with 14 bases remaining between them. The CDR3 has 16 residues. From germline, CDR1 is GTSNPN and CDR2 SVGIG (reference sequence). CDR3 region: CAWSALVSSSTDTQYF. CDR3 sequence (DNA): TGTGCCTGGAGTGCCCTTGTGTCTAGTAGCACAGATACGCAGTATTTT.

In DNA, the CDR3 is TGTGCCAGCAGCCCCCGGTTATCGGGCGAGCAGTACTTC. Protein sequence: CASSPRLSGEQYF. The rearrangement uses TRBV7-9 and TRBJ2-7; D remains unclear. Germline V gene sequence: CDR1 SEHNR, CDR2 FQNEAQ (reference sequence). Trimming removed 5 bases at V and 6 bases at J, with 14 bases between. The CDR3 spans 13 residues.

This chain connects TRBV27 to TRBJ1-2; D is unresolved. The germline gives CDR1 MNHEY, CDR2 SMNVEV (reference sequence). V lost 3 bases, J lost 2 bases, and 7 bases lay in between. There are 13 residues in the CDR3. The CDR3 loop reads CASSFNSNYGYTF. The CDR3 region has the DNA TGTGCCAGCAGTTTTAACAGCAACTATGGCTACACCTTC.